A single sample is the source of the 9 T cell receptor beta chains below, sequenced in a study of blood T cell repertoires in COVID-19. The table came from immunoSEQ multiplex PCR; TCRdb's copy has only in-frame clones and leaves some out. This table holds tens of thousands of clones, roughly 81% found once. Sequenced sample: peripheral blood. Receptors were obtained from a man between 60 and 75 years old with COVID-19, enrolled during active disease.

The chain uses TRBV4-1 and TRBJ2-1, with 7 bases fitting TRBD2. V lost 1 base, J lost 9 bases, and 12 bases stayed unmatched. The CDR3 extends over 16 amino acids. Germline CDR1 reads MGHRA; CDR2 reads YSYEKL. DNA for the CDR3: TGCGCCAGCAGCCAAGCTGGCGGGAGAGTACTTGGTGAGCAGTTCTTC. As protein: CASSQAGGRVLGEQFF.

This sequence joins TRBV7-9 and TRBJ2-7; D may be TRBD2 (5 bases). The V gene lost 6 bases and the J gene lost 5 bases, with 17 bases spanning the gap. Germline V gene sequence: CDR1 SEHNR, CDR2 FQNEAQ (reference sequence). The CDR3 runs to 14 residues. CDR3 region: CASSPRATLDEQYF. In nucleotides, the CDR3 is TGTGCCAGCAGTCCGAGGGCTACCCTAGACGAGCAGTACTTC.

The V and J genes are TRBV14 and TRBJ2-3; 9 bases match TRBD2. Germline loops: CDR1 SGHDN, CDR2 FVKESK. CDR3 length: 15 residues. J gave up 2 bases and V 7 bases, and 7 bases lay outside the gene matches. The CDR3 reads CASTSGTSYTDTQYF. CDR3 nucleotides: TGTGCCAGCACCTCAGGGACTAGCTACACAGATACGCAGTATTTT. Combining the CDR3 with reference TRBV14 and TRBJ2-3 gives the whole variable domain EAGVTQFPSHSVIEKGQTVTLRCDPISGHDNLYWYRRVMGKEIKFLLHFVKESKQDESGMPNNRFLAERTGGTYSTLKVQPAELEDSGVYFCASTSGTSYTDTQYFGPGTRLTVL.

V is TRBV14 and J is TRBJ2-5; weak D call: TRBD1 (5 bases). With 5 bases removed from V and 5 bases from J, the gap between germline ends came to 21 bases. CDR3 length equals 16 residues. Germline lookup yields CDR1 SGHDN and CDR2 FVKESK. In DNA, the CDR3 is TGTGCCAGCAGCAACCGAAAGACAGTTCCGGGCGAGACCCAGTACTTC. Its protein product is CASSNRKTVPGETQYF.

This rearrangement joins TRBV20-1 to TRBJ1-2; TRBD1 might be the D (5 bases). Trimming removed 3 bases at V and 6 bases at J, with 11 bases between. The CDR3 sequence is 12 residues long. CDR1 is DFQATT and CDR2 is SNEGSKA in the germline V gene (reference sequence). In nucleotides, the CDR3 is TGCAGTGCTAGTTGGGGGGATGATGGCTACACCTTC. Its protein product is CSASWGDDGYTF.

This clone has only one observation. J is TRBJ2-3 and V is TRBV19, with D possibly TRBD2 on 7 matching bases. CDR1 is LNHDA and CDR2 is SQIVND in the germline V gene (reference sequence). This CDR3 spans 14 amino acids. Trimming shortened V by 9 bases and J by 5 bases, and 18 bases separated the two germline ends. The CDR3 here is CASRSTGTIDTQYF. In nucleotides, the CDR3 is TGTGCCAGCAGAAGCACAGGGACTATAGATACGCAGTATTTT.

The V and J genes are TRBV2 and TRBJ1-4; tentatively, D is TRBD1 (5 bases). Germline lookup yields CDR1 SNHLY and CDR2 FYNNEI. This CDR3 region has 14 residues. Between the trimmed V and J ends, which lost 8 bases and 2 bases, there was a span of 12 bases. This chain's CDR3 is CASLKDITNEKLFF. Here the CDR3 DNA reads TGTGCCAGCCTAAAGGACATTACTAATGAAAAACTGTTTTTT. Combining the CDR3 with reference TRBV2 and TRBJ1-4 gives the whole variable domain EPEVTQTPSHQVTQMGQEVILRCVPISNHLYFYWYRQILGQKVEFLVSFYNNEISEKSEIFDDQFSVERPDGSNFTLKIRSTKLEDSAMYFCASLKDITNEKLFFGSGTQLSVL.

The chain uses TRBV5-4 and TRBJ2-5; TRBD2 matches 11 bases. This CDR3 spans 15 amino acids. Unmatched junction bases numbered 9, after V lost 6 bases and J lost 5 bases. CDR1 is SGHNT, CDR2 YYREEE, per germline (reference sequence). This chain's CDR3 is CASTYGLAGGETQYF. CDR3 bases: TGTGCCAGCACCTATGGACTAGCGGGCGGGGAGACCCAGTACTTC.

The gene calls are TRBV29-1 and TRBJ2-7; D is perhaps TRBD2 (6 bases). Trimming stripped 6 bases from V and 3 bases from J, with 9 bases between. The germline V gene encodes CDR1 SQVTM and CDR2 ANQGSEA. CDR3 size: 11 residues. In DNA, the CDR3 is TGCAGCGTAGGTAGCGGCTACGAGCAGTACTTC. Its translation: CSVGSGYEQYF.